Each of the 9 T cell receptor beta chains below was sequenced from the same sample in a study of shared clonotypes between healthy human individuals. Here immunoSEQ multiplex PCR was the method, and the copy in TCRdb shows in-frame clones only, minus some. The table shows hundreds of thousands of clones, with 95% to 97% occurring only once. What was sequenced was naive CD4+ T cells sorted from blood. Documented subset: CD45RA+ positively selected. These receptors came from a woman in her twenties or thirties in good health.

The chain has TRBV15 and TRBJ2-1; 7 nucleotides line up with TRBD1. Germline loops: CDR1 LNHNV, CDR2 YYDKDF (reference sequence). This CDR3 comprises 15 residues. The J segment lost 4 bases and the V segment lost 5 bases, leaving 8 bases of the junction unmatched. CDR3 in amino acids: CATSYGQEFYNEQFF. The CDR3 DNA reads as TGTGCCACCAGCTACGGACAGGAGTTTTACAATGAGCAGTTCTTC. Looking up the rest from reference TRBV15 and TRBJ2-1 gives the full variable domain: DAMVIQNPRYQVTQFGKPVTLSCSQTLNHNVMYWYQQKSSQAPKLLFHYYDKDFNNEADTPDNFQSRRPNTSFCFLDIRSPGLGDTAMYLCATSYGQEFYNEQFFGPGTRLTVL.

This chain links TRBV9 with TRBJ2-2; D is unclear. V was pared by 3 bases and J by 7 bases, with 22 bases between. The germline gives CDR1 SGDLS, CDR2 YYNGEE. There are 17 residues in the CDR3. The CDR3 region is CASSAPRWAPLSGELFF. The CDR3 DNA reads TGTGCCAGCAGCGCCCCACGCTGGGCGCCTTTAAGCGGGGAGCTGTTTTTT.

The chain recombines TRBV5-5 with TRBJ2-2, with D perhaps TRBD2 (5 bases). Trimming left V 4 bases short and J 4 bases short, with 14 bases between. The CDR3 spans 15 residues. Germline V gene data show CDR1 as SGHKS and CDR2 as YYEKEE (reference sequence). Here the CDR3 DNA reads TGTGCCAGCAGCCGAAACGGGGTGACCACCGGGGAGCTGTTTTTT. It codes for CASSRNGVTTGELFF.

V gene TRBV29-1 combines with J gene TRBJ2-3; no clear D. The CDR3 totals 13 residues. Germline CDR1 and CDR2: SQVTM and ANQGSEA. Trimming removed 6 bases at V and 6 bases at J, with 16 bases between. CDR3 in DNA: TGCAGCGTCCCCGGACCCCCGGCGGATACGCAGTATTTT. This encodes CSVPGPPADTQYF.

This clone showed up just once. This chain joins TRBV29-1 and TRBJ1-3; no clear D. V dropped 4 bases and J dropped 3 bases, with 16 bases sitting between them. The CDR3 runs 15 residues. CDR1 and CDR2 from the germline V gene are SQVTM and ANQGSEA. The CDR3 sequence: CSVAPGAGIGNTIYF. The CDR3 DNA is TGCAGCGTTGCCCCGGGCGCGGGGATTGGAAACACCATATATTTT.

The chain is built from TRBV19 and TRBJ2-2; 10 bases agree with TRBD1. After removal of 11 bases from V and 4 bases from J, the junction contained 7 bases not matched to a gene. Germline CDR1 reads LNHDA; CDR2 reads SQIVND (reference sequence). CDR3 size: 14 residues. CDR3 coding DNA: TGTGCCGGCGCCGGGACAGGGGTCACCGGGGAGCTGTTTTTT. It translates to CAGAGTGVTGELFF.

The CDR3 loop reads CASSPKGGLAGVYNEQFF. DNA for the CDR3: TGTGCCAGCAGCCCCAAGGGGGGATTAGCGGGAGTTTACAATGAGCAGTTCTTC. The chain carries TRBV11-2 and TRBJ2-1, with 9 bases identical to TRBD2. The CDR3 runs to 18 residues. CDR1 and CDR2 (germline): SGHAT, FQNNGV. J was trimmed by 4 bases and V by 5 bases; bases with no gene match: 15.

The V and J genes are TRBV5-1 and TRBJ2-5; D is possibly TRBD2 (6 bases). V was cut by 1 base and J by 5 bases, with 18 bases left in between. This CDR3 has 16 residues. Germline loops: CDR1 SGHRS, CDR2 YFSETQ. CDR3 residues: CASSLRMTGGAETQYF. Written as DNA, the CDR3 is TGCGCCAGCAGCTTGCGTATGACCGGAGGGGCGGAGACCCAGTACTTC. Full variable domain (outside the CDR3, taken from reference TRBV5-1 and TRBJ2-5): KAGVTQTPRYLIKTRGQQVTLSCSPISGHRSVSWYQQTPGQGLQFLFEYFSETQRNKGNFPGRFSGRQFSNSRSEMNVSTLELGDSALYLCASSLRMTGGAETQYFGPGTRLLVL.

The rearrangement uses TRBV6-1 and TRBJ1-4; possible D gene TRBD1, 5 bases. The CDR3 spans 14 residues. V was clipped by 7 bases and J by 7 bases, with 16 bases between them. CDR1 is MNHNS, CDR2 SASEGT, per germline. The CDR3 region is CASKSGSWFEKLFF. The CDR3 bases are TGTGCCAGCAAGTCAGGGAGTTGGTTTGAAAAACTGTTTTTT.